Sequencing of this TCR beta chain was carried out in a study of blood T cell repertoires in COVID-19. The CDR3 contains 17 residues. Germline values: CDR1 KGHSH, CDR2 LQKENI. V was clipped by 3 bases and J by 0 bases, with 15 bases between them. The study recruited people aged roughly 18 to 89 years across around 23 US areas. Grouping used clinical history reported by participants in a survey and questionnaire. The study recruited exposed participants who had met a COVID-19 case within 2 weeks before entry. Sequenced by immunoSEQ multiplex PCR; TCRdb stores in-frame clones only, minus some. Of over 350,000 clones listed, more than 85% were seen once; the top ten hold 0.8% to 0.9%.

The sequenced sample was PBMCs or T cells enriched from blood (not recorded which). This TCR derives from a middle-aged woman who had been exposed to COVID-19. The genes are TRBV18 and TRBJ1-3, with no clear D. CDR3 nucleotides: TGTGCCAGCTCACCCAACAGAAACCCAAGCTCTGGAAACACCATATATTTT. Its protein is CASSPNRNPSSGNTIYF. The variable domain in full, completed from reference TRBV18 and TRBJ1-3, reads NAGVMQNPRHLVRRRGQEARLRCSPMKGHSHVYWYRQLPEEGLKFMVYLQKENIIDESGMPKERFSAEFPKEGPSILRIQQVVRGDSAAYFCASSPNRNPSSGNTIYFGEGSWLTVV.